The 17 T cell receptor beta chains below come from one sample, sequenced in a study of cytomegalovirus exposure and HLA in healthy donors. Sequenced by immunoSEQ multiplex PCR; TCRdb stores in-frame clones only, minus some. The sample yields 200,000 to 250,000 clones, 83% seen once. The source material was PBMCs. All receptors derive from a woman between 18 and 29 years old in good health and CMV-seronegative.

The chain couples TRBV1 to TRBJ2-6. TRBV1 is classified as a pseudogene. The CDR3 spans 16 residues. In DNA form, the CDR3 reads TGCACCAGCAGCCAAGATTCATACTCTGGGGCCAACGTCCTGACTTTC. Its protein product is CTSSQDSYSGANVLTF.

This clone turned up a few times. The J gene is TRBJ1-1, the V gene TRBV30; tentatively, D is TRBD1 (5 bases). Looked up from germline, CDR1 is GTSNPN and CDR2 is SVGIG (reference sequence). This CDR3 has 12 amino acids. Trimming removed 5 bases from V and 1 base from J, with 8 bases in between. The CDR3 coding sequence is TGTGCCTGGGAGACAGAGAACACTGAAGCTTTCTTT. Translated: CAWETENTEAFF.

The chain couples TRBV2 to TRBJ1-2, with D tentatively TRBD1 (6 bases). Germline CDR1 reads SNHLY; CDR2 reads FYNNEI. CDR3 size: 13 residues. In nucleotides, the CDR3 is TGTGCGGCGGGAGAGGGGGATAACTATGGCTACACCTTC. Translating gives CAAGEGDNYGYTF. Full variable domain (rest looked up from reference TRBV2 and TRBJ1-2): EPEVTQTPSHQVTQMGQEVILRCVPISNHLYFYWYRQILGQKVEFLVSFYNNEISEKSEIFDDQFSVERPDGSNFTLKIRSTKLEDSAMYFCAAGEGDNYGYTFGSGTRLTVV.

The sample holds a few counts of this clone. The chain couples TRBV7-9 to TRBJ1-2; 8 bases align to TRBD1. CDR3 length: 15 amino acids. Germline CDR1 and CDR2: SEHNR and FQNEAQ (reference sequence). Unmatched junction bases numbered 8, after V lost 4 bases and J lost 4 bases. The CDR3 here is CASSYGTGAAYGYTF. CDR3 DNA sequence: TGTGCCAGCAGCTACGGGACAGGAGCTGCCTATGGCTACACCTTC.

V usage is TRBV9 and J usage is TRBJ2-3; the match to TRBD2 covers 14 bases. The CDR3 contains 17 residues. Per germline, CDR1 SGDLS and CDR2 YYNGEE. J lost 6 bases, V lost 0 bases, and 6 bases had no gene match. The CDR3 loop reads CASSVGGTSGRGDTQYF. In DNA, the CDR3 is TGTGCCAGCAGCGTAGGGGGGACTAGCGGGAGAGGGGATACGCAGTATTTT.

V and J are TRBV30 and TRBJ2-1, with D perhaps matching TRBD2 (7 bases). The CDR3 loop spans 13 amino acids. With 2 bases removed from V and 4 bases from J, the gap between germline ends came to 9 bases. The germline gives CDR1 GTSNPN, CDR2 SVGIG (reference sequence). CDR3 loop: CAWSSGTYNEQFF. CDR3 in DNA: TGTGCCTGGAGTAGCGGGACATACAATGAGCAGTTCTTC.

The V and J genes are TRBV2 and TRBJ2-5, with D perhaps TRBD1 (5 bases). Germline CDR1 is SNHLY and CDR2 is FYNNEI. Trimming removed 4 bases at V and 4 bases at J, with 10 bases between. The CDR3 loop spans 13 amino acids. In DNA, the CDR3 is TGTGCCAGCAGTGGGCAGGGCATAGAGACCCAGTACTTC. Encoded protein: CASSGQGIETQYF.

This clone has a handful of counts. This sequence joins TRBV10-3 and TRBJ1-1; the D is unclear. Germline V lookup: CDR1 ENHRY, CDR2 SYGVKD. The CDR3 runs 15 residues. Deletions cut 3 bases from V and 5 bases from J, with 16 bases between. Here the CDR3 DNA reads TGTGCCATCAGTGATTCGGGGAGGGCAAGGACTGAAGCTTTCTTT. Translated, it gives CAISDSGRARTEAFF.

The rearrangement joins TRBV15 to TRBJ2-7; D is uncertain. The CDR3 length is 14 residues. Germline lookup yields CDR1 LNHNV and CDR2 YYDKDF (reference sequence). V lost 1 base and J lost 3, with 10 bases in between. CDR3 sequence: CATSRGVGNYEQYF. The CDR3 DNA is TGTGCCACCAGCAGAGGGGTAGGGAACTACGAGCAGTACTTC.

This sequence joins TRBV15 and TRBJ2-1; TRBD2 agrees at 7 bases. V was clipped by 6 bases and J by 4 bases; unmatched bases: 6. This CDR3 is built from 14 residues. From germline, CDR1 is LNHNV and CDR2 YYDKDF (reference sequence). DNA of the CDR3: TGTGCCACCAGGCGGAGCGGGACTTACAATGAGCAGTTCTTC. Translated, it gives CATRRSGTYNEQFF.

The chain joins TRBV30 to TRBJ2-7, with 7 bases matching TRBD1. The CDR3 sequence is 12 residues long. V dropped 4 bases and J dropped 5; count of bases not matched to a gene: 5. Germline values: CDR1 GTSNPN, CDR2 SVGIG (reference sequence). CDR3 amino acids: CAWIQTGHEQYF. CDR3 in DNA: TGTGCCTGGATCCAGACAGGGCACGAGCAGTACTTC.

A single count supports this clone. This chain uses TRBV11-2 with TRBJ1-6, with 11 positions matching TRBD1. Germline CDR1 reads SGHAT; CDR2 reads FQNNGV. This CDR3 contains 16 residues. V trimming: 3 bases; J trimming: 10 bases; junction bases outside the gene matches: 8. The chain's CDR3 is CASSFIGTGGGSPLHF. DNA of the CDR3: TGTGCCAGCAGCTTCATTGGGACAGGGGGGGGATCACCCCTCCACTTT.

The CDR3 coding sequence is TGTGCCAGCAGTGTTGGCCTCTCCTACGAGCAGTACTTC. As protein: CASSVGLSYEQYF. The rearrangement links TRBV6-1 to TRBJ2-7; D is unresolved. Germline-derived CDR1 and CDR2 are MNHNS and SASEGT. The CDR3 extends over 13 amino acids. V was cut by 4 bases and J by 0 bases, with 7 bases left in between.

This clone was observed a handful of times. The genes are TRBV7-9 and TRBJ2-2; TRBD2 matches 7 bases. Germline CDR1 and CDR2: SEHNR and FQNEAQ (reference sequence). This CDR3 is 16 amino acids long. V shed 5 bases and J 1 base; nucleotides not matched to a gene: 7. CDR3 amino acids: CASSKMGGRNTGELFF. DNA of the CDR3: TGTGCCAGCAGCAAGATGGGCGGGAGGAACACCGGGGAGCTGTTTTTT. The full variable domain, rest sourced from reference TRBV7-9 and TRBJ2-2, is DTGVSQNPRHKITKRGQNVTFRCDPISEHNRLYWYRQTLGQGPEFLTYFQNEAQLEKSRLLSDRFSAERPKGSFSTLEIQRTEQGDSAMYLCASSKMGGRNTGELFFGEGSRLTVL.

This chain connects TRBV19 to TRBJ1-1; no clear D gene. Looked up from germline, CDR1 is LNHDA and CDR2 is SQIVND (reference sequence). CDR3 length: 11 amino acids. V lost 5 bases and J 3 bases, leaving 4 bases between the germline ends. The CDR3 protein is CASSEDTEAFF. The CDR3 DNA follows: TGTGCCAGTAGTGAAGACACTGAAGCTTTCTTT.

The gene calls are TRBV28 and TRBJ2-5; possible D gene TRBD1, 6 bases. In germline, CDR1 is MDHEN, CDR2 SYDVKM. The CDR3 sequence is 14 residues long. Trimming took 5 bases from V and 5 from J, leaving 15 bases between them. The CDR3 here is CASSDWDIDETQYF. The CDR3, as DNA: TGTGCCAGCAGTGATTGGGACATTGACGAGACCCAGTACTTC.

The gene calls are TRBV5-1 and TRBJ2-1, with a weak D call TRBD1 (6 bases). This CDR3 spans 15 amino acids. Deletions cut 4 bases from V and 2 bases from J, with 13 bases between. Germline CDR1 is SGHRS and CDR2 is YFSETQ. This CDR3 reads CASSKTQGTYNEQFF. CDR3 DNA sequence: TGCGCCAGCAGCAAAACCCAGGGGACCTACAATGAGCAGTTCTTC. The whole variable domain, filled in from reference TRBV5-1 and TRBJ2-1, reads KAGVTQTPRYLIKTRGQQVTLSCSPISGHRSVSWYQQTPGQGLQFLFEYFSETQRNKGNFPGRFSGRQFSNSRSEMNVSTLELGDSALYLCASSKTQGTYNEQFFGPGTRLTVL.